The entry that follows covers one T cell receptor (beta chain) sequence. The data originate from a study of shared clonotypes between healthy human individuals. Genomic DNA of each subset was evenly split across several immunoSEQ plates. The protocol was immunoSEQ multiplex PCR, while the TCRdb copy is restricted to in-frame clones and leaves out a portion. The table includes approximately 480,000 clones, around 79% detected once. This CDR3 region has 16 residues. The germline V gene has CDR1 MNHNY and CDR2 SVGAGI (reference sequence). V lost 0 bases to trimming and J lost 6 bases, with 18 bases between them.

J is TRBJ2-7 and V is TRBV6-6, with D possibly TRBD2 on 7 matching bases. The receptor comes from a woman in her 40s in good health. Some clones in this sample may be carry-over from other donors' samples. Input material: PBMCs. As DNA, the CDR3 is TGTGCCAGCAGTTACTCGAGCGGGGCGGGGGCGAGCGAGCAGTACTTC. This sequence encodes CASSYSSGAGASEQYF.